This T cell receptor beta chain was sequenced during a study of blood T cell repertoires in COVID-19. As for the study in general: Samples came from the United States, Italy and Spain, spanning acute and convalescent COVID-19. PBMCs, B-cell-depleted T cells, or T cells were the source of the cDNA or gDNA that made up the material.

Study processing details: Counts of nucleated cells, estimated from reference gene primer amplification, were obtained. The data were produced by immunoSEQ multiplex PCR, yet TCRdb's version contains in-frame clones alone and is incomplete. D and trimming were read from the DNA, whereas the V and J calls and clone size are those reported in that table. The table records 270,000 or so clones, roughly 86% of them present only once. This clone was counted only a few times. The same CDR3 is also encoded by other DNA sequences in this sample. CDR1 and CDR2 (germline): SNHLY, FYNNEI. CDR3 length: 13 residues. V lost 7 bases and J lost 2, with 8 bases in between.

Material for sequencing was peripheral blood. This TCR was sampled from a man between 40 and 49 years old with active or convalescent COVID-19. The chain links TRBV2 to TRBJ2-2, with D maybe TRBD1 (6 bases). Here the CDR3 DNA reads TGTGCCAGCACAGGGACAAACACCGGGGAGCTGTTTTTT. It specifies CASTGTNTGELFF.